These 10 T cell receptor beta chains came from one sample sequenced in a study of identical twins. MiXCR was run by TCRdb on the 5' RACE reads, yielding one entry per CDR3 protein. The sample records approximately 230,000 distinct CDR3 sequences, over 12% being singletons. The specimen sequenced was memory (CD45RO+) T cells sorted from blood. The receptors derive from a young woman in good health.

This clonotype was counted ten times or more. V is TRBV18 and J is TRBJ2-6, with D tentatively TRBD1 (6 bases). The CDR3 spans 18 residues. The V end lost 5 bases, the J end lost 0 bases, and 17 bases lay between the germline ends. Germline values: CDR1 KGHSH, CDR2 LQKENI. The CDR3 is CASSARQDLSSGANVLTF. The CDR3, as DNA: TGTGCCAGCTCAGCCCGACAGGATCTAAGCTCTGGGGCCAACGTCCTGACTTTC.

The chain recombines TRBV5-1 with TRBJ1-2; 7 bases are shared with TRBD1. Looked up from germline, CDR1 is SGHRS and CDR2 is YFSETQ. The CDR3 covers 15 residues. J gave up 7 bases and V 0 bases, and 9 bases lay outside the gene matches. As DNA, the CDR3 is TGCGCCAGCAGCTTGGCCTTGACAGGGTATCGTGGCTACACCTTC. Translating gives CASSLALTGYRGYTF.

This rearrangement joins TRBV4-2 to TRBJ2-1; no reliable D call. The V end was cut by 4 bases, the J end by 0 bases, with 13 bases between. This CDR3 spans 16 amino acids. The V gene's germline CDR1 is LGHNA and CDR2 YNFKEQ. CDR3 bases: TGTGCCAGCAGCCCTCCTGGCCGCACCTCCTACAATGAGCAGTTCTTC. This sequence encodes CASSPPGRTSYNEQFF.

This clonotype has a count of ten or more. The chain links TRBV5-1 to TRBJ2-2, with D perhaps matching TRBD1 (7 bases). The germline V gene has CDR1 SGHRS and CDR2 YFSETQ. The V gene lost 4 bases and the J gene lost 4 bases, with 17 bases spanning the gap. This CDR3 comprises 16 residues. The CDR3 reads CASSPRQGGGTGELFF. CDR3 bases: TGCGCCAGCAGCCCGCGACAGGGAGGAGGCACCGGGGAGCTGTTTTTT.

This rearrangement joins TRBV7-9 to TRBJ2-7; 9 positions agree with TRBD1. Germline V lookup: CDR1 SEHNR, CDR2 FQNEAQ (reference sequence). The CDR3 length is 15 residues. V was clipped by 6 bases and J by 2 bases; unmatched bases: 8. The CDR3 sequence is CASSSGDRATYEQYF. CDR3 DNA sequence: TGTGCCAGCAGTTCCGGGGACAGGGCTACCTACGAGCAGTACTTC.

The V and J genes are TRBV6-2 or TRBV6-3 and TRBJ2-5, with 8 bases identical to TRBD2. After removal of 4 bases from V and 5 bases from J, the junction contained 15 bases not matched to a gene. CDR1 and CDR2 (germline): MNHEY, SVGEGT. The CDR3 consists of 17 residues. CDR3 loop: CASSSGTRGSAGETQYF. CDR3 nucleotide sequence: TGTGCCAGCAGTTCAGGGACTAGAGGTTCAGCGGGGGAGACCCAGTACTTC.

This clonotype has more than one count but fewer than ten. The J gene is TRBJ2-5, the V gene TRBV5-1; 15 bases line up with TRBD2. V was clipped by 3 bases and J by 7 bases; unmatched bases: 7. The CDR3 consists of 16 residues. The germline V gene has CDR1 SGHRS and CDR2 YFSETQ. CDR3 region: CASSSGLAGGHGTQYF. In DNA form, the CDR3 reads TGCGCCAGCAGCTCCGGACTAGCGGGAGGGCACGGGACCCAGTACTTC.

The chain has TRBV20-1 and TRBJ2-3; 12 positions agree with TRBD2. Trimming cost V 2 bases and J 5 bases; bases outside gene matches: 5. The CDR3 extends over 15 amino acids. CDR1 DFQATT and CDR2 SNEGSKA come from the germline V gene (reference sequence). CDR3 in DNA: TGCAGTGCTAGAAGATTGGGACTAGCGGGAGATACGCAGTATTTT. Amino acids: CSARRLGLAGDTQYF.

This clonotype has just a few counts. The V and J genes are TRBV6-6 and TRBJ2-2, with D tentatively TRBD1 or TRBD2 (5 bases each). Per germline, CDR1 MNHNY and CDR2 SVGAGI (reference sequence). V lost 7 bases and J 6 bases, leaving 12 bases between the germline ends. The CDR3 runs 13 residues. The CDR3 region is CASNPEGPGELFF. DNA for the CDR3: TGTGCCAGCAACCCCGAGGGGCCCGGGGAGCTGTTTTTT.

V gene TRBV4-2 combines with J gene TRBJ2-2; a weak D match, TRBD1 (6 bases). Germline-derived CDR1 and CDR2 are LGHNA and YNFKEQ. CDR3 size: 15 residues. V gave up 2 bases and J gave up 1 base, with 8 bases separating them. The CDR3 bases are TGTGCCAGCAGCCAATCGGGACAGAACACCGGGGAGCTGTTTTTT. Protein: CASSQSGQNTGELFF.